A single sample gave rise to the 8 T cell receptor beta chains below, sequenced in a study of blood T cell repertoires in COVID-19 (dated by TCRdb to the early 2020s). The library relied on the immunoSEQ multiplex PCR assay. TCRdb re-hosts the immuneACCESS table, in-frame sequences only. Its copies lack some clones; in the studies checked, an unresolved V gene accounts for under half of them, and the cause for the rest is not known. For this sample there are fewer than 250,000 clones; 85% appear just once. The top ten clonotypes cover approximately 6.3% of the sample. Specimen: peripheral blood. These receptors were taken from a woman aged 60 to 75 with active or convalescent COVID-19.

This clone was counted only a few times. V gene TRBV27 combines with J gene TRBJ2-1, with 10 positions matching TRBD2. This CDR3 is 15 amino acids long. Per germline, CDR1 MNHEY and CDR2 SMNVEV (reference sequence). V lost 6 bases, J lost 5 bases, and 7 bases stayed unmatched. CDR3 protein: CASSSSGRAHNEQFF. The DNA of the CDR3 is TGTGCCAGCAGCTCCAGCGGGAGGGCCCACAATGAGCAGTTCTTC.

CDR3: CALGTRTGERETQYF. CDR3 nucleotide sequence: TGTGCCCTAGGGACCCGGACAGGGGAACGAGAGACCCAGTACTTC. This chain joins TRBV6-5 and TRBJ2-5, with TRBD1 identical over 9 bases. This CDR3 contains 15 residues. Germline V gives CDR1 MNHEY, CDR2 SVGAGI. V lost 11 bases to trimming and J lost 4 bases; unmatched junction nucleotides: 14.

The chain has TRBV12-5 and TRBJ2-5; 9 bases match TRBD2. V gave up 0 bases and J gave up 3 bases; unmatched junction bases: 2. The CDR3 contains 15 residues. Germline V gene sequence: CDR1 LGHNT, CDR2 FRNRAP. The CDR3 DNA reads as TGTGCTAGTGGTTTGGTTCCTAGCGGGAAAGAGACCCAGTACTTC. This codes for CASGLVPSGKETQYF. The full variable domain, with the rest looked up from reference TRBV12-5 and TRBJ2-5, is DARVTQTPRHKVTEMGQEVTMRCQPILGHNTVFWYRQTMMQGLELLAYFRNRAPLDDSGMPKDRFSAEMPDATLATLKIQPSEPRDSAVYFCASGLVPSGKETQYFGPGTRLLVL.

The CDR3 loop reads CASSQRGQSMNTEAFF. Written as DNA, the CDR3 is TGTGCCAGCAGCCAAAGGGGACAGAGTATGAACACTGAAGCTTTCTTT. The gene calls are TRBV7-8 and TRBJ1-1, with 7 bases matching TRBD1. Germline V CDR1 and CDR2: SGHVS, FQNEAQ. V shed 5 bases, J shed 0 bases, and the junction held 9 bases outside the gene matches. CDR3 length: 16 amino acids.

The gene calls are TRBV2 and TRBJ1-5; 9 bases match TRBD1. Germline CDR1 is SNHLY and CDR2 is FYNNEI. This CDR3 has 14 amino acids. The V gene end was trimmed by 3 bases and the J gene end by 5 bases; junction bases not matched to a gene: 2. CDR3 region: CASSEDRGYQPQHF. CDR3 nucleotide sequence: TGTGCCAGCAGTGAGGACAGGGGTTATCAGCCCCAGCATTTT.

There are a few counts of this clone. A junction end diverges from the germline sequence, so it may reflect a read error. The rearrangement joins TRBV7-3 to TRBJ1-2; 10 nucleotides line up with TRBD1. Per the germline V gene, CDR1 is SGHTA and CDR2 is FQGTGA. This CDR3 has 16 residues. Written as DNA, the CDR3 is TGTGCCAGCAGCCTAACCGGGACAGGGGTTAACTATGGCTACACCTTC. It codes for CASSLTGTGVNYGYTF.

This clone was seen a single time. The chain couples TRBV6-5 to TRBJ2-1; 12 bases map to TRBD2. This CDR3 has 15 residues. Trimming took 5 bases from V and 9 from J; bases not matched to a gene: 8. The germline gives CDR1 MNHEY, CDR2 SVGAGI. For the CDR3, the DNA is TGTGCCAGCAGTCCTAGGACTAGCGGGGTGGGTGAGCAGTTCTTC. Encoded protein: CASSPRTSGVGEQFF.

The gene calls are TRBV29-1 and TRBJ1-2, with D possibly being TRBD1 (5 bases). V shed 2 bases and J shed 2 bases, with 6 bases lying between them. Germline V gene lookup returns CDR1 SQVTM and CDR2 ANQGSEA. The CDR3 consists of 12 residues. As DNA, the CDR3 is TGCAGCGTTGAAAAGGGGAACTATGGCTACACCTTC. This gives the protein CSVEKGNYGYTF.